A single sample is the source of the 15 T cell receptor beta chains below, sequenced in a study of blood T cell repertoires in COVID-19. Here immunoSEQ multiplex PCR was the method, and the copy in TCRdb shows in-frame clones only, minus some. The data contain over 150,000 clones, approximately 87% of them singletons. Sequenced sample: peripheral blood. The origin of the receptors is a woman between 70 and 85 years old with COVID-19, enrolled during active disease.

The chain combines TRBV6-1 with TRBJ1-2, with D possibly matching TRBD1 (6 bases). The CDR3 length is 15 residues. Per the germline V gene, CDR1 is MNHNS and CDR2 is SASEGT. V was pared by 1 base and J by 2 bases, with 11 bases between. The CDR3 spells CASSEGAGANYGYTF. CDR3 sequence (DNA): TGTGCCAGCAGTGAAGGAGCGGGGGCCAACTATGGCTACACCTTC.

This clone appeared a single time. The chain joins TRBV28 to TRBJ2-2; 7 positions agree with TRBD1. Unmatched junction bases numbered 12, after V lost 6 bases and J lost 5 bases. Germline CDR1 reads MDHEN; CDR2 reads SYDVKM. This CDR3 comprises 16 residues. CDR3 sequence: CASSPYRGASTGELFF. CDR3 DNA sequence: TGTGCCAGCAGCCCTTACAGGGGCGCCTCGACCGGGGAGCTGTTTTTT.

The rearrangement links TRBV19 to TRBJ2-1; D may be TRBD2 (5 bases). Per the germline V gene, CDR1 is LNHDA and CDR2 is SQIVND (reference sequence). CDR3 length: 17 amino acids. V was cut by 3 bases and J by 0 bases, with 15 bases left in between. CDR3 coding DNA: TGTGCCAGTAGTATCCTCAAAACTAGAGCCTCCTACAATGAGCAGTTCTTC. Its protein is CASSILKTRASYNEQFF.

This chain connects TRBV2 to TRBJ2-6, with a tentative D call TRBD2 (6 bases). Trimming pared 2 bases from V and 2 bases from J, leaving 7 bases between. The CDR3 covers 15 residues. CDR1 and CDR2 from the germline V gene are SNHLY and FYNNEI. CDR3 region: CASSESGAGANVLTF. Here the CDR3 DNA reads TGTGCCAGCAGTGAATCGGGGGCTGGGGCCAACGTCCTGACTTTC.

V gene TRBV24-1 combines with J gene TRBJ2-2, with D maybe TRBD1 (6 bases). Trimming stripped 3 bases from V and 0 bases from J, with 13 bases between. The germline V gene has CDR1 KGHDR and CDR2 SFDVKD. CDR3 size: 17 residues. CDR3 region: CATSDLGQAPNTGELFF. CDR3 sequence (DNA): TGTGCCACCAGTGATCTGGGACAAGCCCCGAACACCGGGGAGCTGTTTTTT.

This chain uses TRBV18 with TRBJ2-1; TRBD1 agrees at 9 bases. CDR3 length: 14 residues. V was pared by 4 bases and J by 6 bases, with 4 bases of the junction left unmatched. Germline V gene sequence: CDR1 KGHSH, CDR2 LQKENI. The CDR3 DNA follows: TGTGCCAGCTCACTCGGACAGGGGAGCAATGAGCAGTTCTTC. Translation gives CASSLGQGSNEQFF. Variable domain in full (rest from reference TRBV18 and TRBJ2-1): NAGVMQNPRHLVRRRGQEARLRCSPMKGHSHVYWYRQLPEEGLKFMVYLQKENIIDESGMPKERFSAEFPKEGPSILRIQQVVRGDSAAYFCASSLGQGSNEQFFGPGTRLTVL.

The chain links TRBV5-6 to TRBJ1-3, with D perhaps matching TRBD1 (5 bases). CDR1 SGHDT and CDR2 YYEEEE come from the germline V gene. V lost 4 bases and J 0 bases, leaving 17 bases between the germline ends. The CDR3 sequence is 17 residues long. The CDR3 bases are TGTGCCAGCAGCAGGCTGGGGGGAACCCTCTCTGGAAACACCATATATTTT. It yields the protein CASSRLGGTLSGNTIYF.

The rearrangement joins TRBV2 to TRBJ2-3, with 7 bases that match TRBD2. CDR1 is SNHLY, CDR2 FYNNEI, per germline. Losses at the gene ends were 4 bases for V and 4 bases for J; bases not matched to a gene: 11. CDR3 length: 16 amino acids. CDR3: CASSGSSGYEADTQYF. In DNA form, the CDR3 reads TGTGCCAGCAGTGGTTCTAGCGGTTATGAGGCAGATACGCAGTATTTT.

The chain recombines TRBV5-1 with TRBJ1-6, with 8 bases that match TRBD1. The V gene end was trimmed by 4 bases and the J gene end by 6 bases; junction bases not matched to a gene: 9. Germline-derived CDR1 and CDR2 are SGHRS and YFSETQ. This CDR3 has 16 residues. DNA for the CDR3: TGCGCCAGCAGCCTTTCCAGGGACAGGCGTAATTCACCCCTCCACTTT. It is translated as CASSLSRDRRNSPLHF.

The chain carries TRBV20-1 and TRBJ2-7; D possibly corresponds to TRBD2 (5 bases). This CDR3 has 11 residues. V was shortened by 4 bases and J by 9 bases, with 13 bases between the two germline ends. Germline loops: CDR1 DFQATT, CDR2 SNEGSKA (reference sequence). CDR3 residues: CSATPTTGQYF. CDR3 nucleotide sequence: TGCAGTGCTACTCCGACTACGGGGCAGTACTTC.

The CDR3 DNA sequence: TGTGCCAGCTCACCAACCGGGACAGTGAACACTGAAGCTTTCTTT. Amino acid sequence: CASSPTGTVNTEAFF. The genes are TRBV18 and TRBJ1-1; 7 nucleotides align to TRBD1. J was trimmed by 0 bases and V by 2 bases; bases with no gene match: 3. Looked up from germline, CDR1 is KGHSH and CDR2 is LQKENI. The CDR3 sequence is 15 residues long.

This chain uses TRBV6-2 or TRBV6-3 with TRBJ1-5; D is perhaps TRBD1 (5 bases). Germline V CDR1 and CDR2: MNHEY, SVGEGT. The CDR3 runs 20 residues. Between the trimmed V and J ends, which lost 0 bases and 6 bases, there was a span of 27 bases. The CDR3 spells CASSYSKFDLAFRRGQPQHF. The DNA of the CDR3 is TGTGCCAGCAGTTACTCGAAATTTGATTTGGCTTTCAGAAGGGGTCAGCCCCAGCATTTT.

V is TRBV5-1 and J is TRBJ1-1; maybe TRBD1 (6 bases). The CDR3 totals 14 residues. CDR1 and CDR2 from the germline V gene are SGHRS and YFSETQ. Trimming removed 4 bases at V and 1 base at J, with 11 bases between. The CDR3 DNA sequence: TGCGCCAGCAGCCAGGGGACGGCGAACACTGAAGCTTTCTTT. Translating gives CASSQGTANTEAFF.

The genes are TRBV6-5 and TRBJ2-7; TRBD1 agrees at 9 bases. Trimming at V came to 7 bases and at J to 5 bases, leaving 12 bases not matched to a gene. Germline V gives CDR1 MNHEY, CDR2 SVGAGI. The CDR3 runs 15 residues. This CDR3 reads CASTRDRASENEQYF. Here the CDR3 DNA reads TGTGCCAGCACCAGGGACAGGGCTAGCGAGAACGAGCAGTACTTC.

The rearrangement uses TRBV2 and TRBJ2-2; D is undetermined. V was trimmed by 3 bases and J by 0 bases, leaving 8 bases between them. The CDR3 length is 15 residues. CDR1 and CDR2 (germline): SNHLY, FYNNEI. This chain's CDR3 is CASSEMRTNTGELFF. DNA of the CDR3: TGTGCCAGCAGTGAGATGCGAACGAACACCGGGGAGCTGTTTTTT.